This entry lists 18 T cell receptor beta chains sequenced from one sample in a study of blood T cell repertoires in COVID-19. Assay used: immunoSEQ multiplex PCR; TCRdb lists only in-frame clones, some missing. The sample includes 120,000 or so clones, 70% to 90% seen only once; the top ten take roughly 1.4%. The sequencing input was peripheral blood. All receptors derive from a human donor in a cohort sampled during active COVID-19.

The rearrangement joins TRBV12-3 or TRBV12-4 to TRBJ2-4; D uncertain. Trimming cost V 2 bases and J 5 bases, with 7 bases left between them. The CDR3 extends over 13 amino acids. CDR3 region: CASSLTEQNIQYF. The CDR3 DNA reads as TGTGCCAGCAGTTTAACAGAACAAAACATTCAGTACTTC.

V and J are TRBV4-2 and TRBJ2-7, with TRBD1 matching 9 bases. Germline CDR1 reads LGHNA; CDR2 reads YNFKEQ. V was pared by 3 bases and J by 3 bases, with 0 bases of the junction left unmatched. CDR3 length equals 13 residues. CDR3 bases: TGTGCCAGCAGCCAGGACAGGGGCTACGAGCAGTACTTC. Translated: CASSQDRGYEQYF.

The chain carries TRBV2 and TRBJ1-1; D is ambiguous. Trimming pared 6 bases from V and 4 bases from J, leaving 21 bases between. CDR3 length: 16 residues. Germline V gene data show CDR1 as SNHLY and CDR2 as FYNNEI. CDR3 nucleotide sequence: TGTGCCAGCAGCGAATACTCGAACGTGGAGGGCACTGAAGCTTTCTTT. Translation gives CASSEYSNVEGTEAFF.

The rearrangement joins TRBV6-5 to TRBJ1-2; 8 positions match TRBD1. The ends lost 6 bases at V and 4 bases at J; junction bases unmatched: 7. Per germline, CDR1 MNHEY and CDR2 SVGAGI. CDR3 length: 14 residues. As DNA, the CDR3 is TGTGCCAGCAGGGACAGGGAGTATTTCTATGGCTACACCTTC. Residues: CASRDREYFYGYTF.

This chain links TRBV6-4 with TRBJ2-3; a weak D match, TRBD1 (6 bases). The CDR3 totals 15 residues. The V gene's germline CDR1 is MRHNA and CDR2 SNTAGT. Trimming removed 5 bases at V and 3 bases at J, with 15 bases between. In DNA form, the CDR3 reads TGTGCCAGCAGTAAACGGCACAGGGAAACAGATACGCAGTATTTT. This sequence encodes CASSKRHRETDTQYF.

The chain links TRBV5-1 to TRBJ2-7, with D perhaps TRBD1 (5 bases). Germline V gives CDR1 SGHRS, CDR2 YFSETQ. The CDR3 spans 13 residues. Trimming left V 1 base short and J 7 bases short, with 12 bases between. The CDR3 reads CASSLWQGGEQYF. CDR3 nucleotides: TGCGCCAGCAGCTTGTGGCAGGGCGGAGAGCAGTACTTC.

This rearrangement joins TRBV11-2 to TRBJ2-1; 13 positions agree with TRBD2. Trimming at V came to 3 bases and at J to 9 bases, leaving 2 bases not matched to a gene. The CDR3 length is 14 residues. CDR1 SGHAT and CDR2 FQNNGV come from the germline V gene. CDR3 region: CASSFRLAGGEQFF. In DNA, the CDR3 is TGTGCCAGCAGCTTCCGACTAGCGGGGGGTGAGCAGTTCTTC. The whole variable domain, filled in from reference TRBV11-2 and TRBJ2-1, reads EAGVAQSPRYKIIEKRQSVAFWCNPISGHATLYWYQQILGQGPKLLIQFQNNGVVDDSQLPKDRFSAERLKGVDSTLKIQPAKLEDSAVYLCASSFRLAGGEQFFGPGTRLTVL.

The chain recombines TRBV5-4 with TRBJ2-2, with D maybe TRBD1 (5 bases). Per the germline V gene, CDR1 is SGHNT and CDR2 is YYREEE (reference sequence). This CDR3 has 15 residues. Trimming left V 2 bases short and J 0 bases short, with 8 bases between. This chain's CDR3 is CASSFGQANTGELFF. CDR3 in DNA: TGTGCCAGCAGCTTCGGACAAGCGAACACCGGGGAGCTGTTTTTT.

The CDR3 reads CASSFVGQNEKLFF. In DNA, the CDR3 is TGTGCCAGCAGCTTTGTTGGTCAGAATGAAAAACTGTTTTTT. The chain has TRBV7-9 and TRBJ1-4; D gene uncertain. The germline gives CDR1 SEHNR, CDR2 FQNEAQ (reference sequence). This CDR3 spans 14 amino acids. V gave up 3 bases and J gave up 5 bases, with 10 bases separating them.

The chain uses TRBV5-1 and TRBJ2-3; a possible D gene is TRBD2 (7 bases). CDR1 SGHRS and CDR2 YFSETQ come from the germline V gene. The V gene lost 1 base and the J gene lost 4 bases, with 16 bases spanning the gap. The CDR3 is 16 residues long. CDR3 in DNA: TGCGCCAGCAGCTTGCGCGCGGGGGCGGCTTCAGATACGCAGTATTTT. Its protein is CASSLRAGAASDTQYF.

The chain recombines TRBV20-1 with TRBJ2-3, with D tentatively TRBD2 (5 bases). There are 11 residues in the CDR3. Per the germline V gene, CDR1 is DFQATT and CDR2 is SNEGSKA (reference sequence). V lost 6 bases and J 4 bases, leaving 8 bases between the germline ends. The CDR3 DNA follows: TGCAGTGCCGGGCGGGCAGATACGCAGTATTTT. It encodes CSAGRADTQYF.

The chain combines TRBV18 with TRBJ1-1; TRBD1 is a possible D gene (6 bases). This CDR3 comprises 14 residues. The germline CDR1 and CDR2 sequences are KGHSH and LQKENI. V was clipped by 4 bases and J by 3 bases, with 12 bases between them. For the CDR3, the DNA is TGTGCCAGCTCACTGTTAAACAGGGACACTGAAGCTTTCTTT. It specifies CASSLLNRDTEAFF.

A single count supports this clone. The chain couples TRBV13 to TRBJ2-7; 9 bases are a match to TRBD2. V trimming: 0 bases; J trimming: 6 bases; junction bases outside the gene matches: 15. The germline CDR1 and CDR2 sequences are PRHDT and FYEKMQ (reference sequence). This CDR3 is built from 18 residues. The CDR3 nucleotides read TGTGCCAGCAGCTTAGGCCTAACTGGCGGGGGGGCTTTCCCCGAGCAGTACTTC. This codes for CASSLGLTGGGAFPEQYF.

This chain links TRBV7-9 with TRBJ1-1, with 10 bases matching TRBD1. The germline V gene has CDR1 SEHNR and CDR2 FQNEAQ (reference sequence). CDR3 length: 14 amino acids. With 1 base clipped from V and 9 bases from J, the junction kept 5 bases outside the gene matches. CDR3 DNA: TGTGCCAGCAGCTTAGATGGGACAGGGGTGCAAGCTTTCTTT. This encodes CASSLDGTGVQAFF. The full variable domain, in which reference TRBV7-9 and TRBJ1-1 provide the parts outside the CDR3, is DTGVSQNPRHKITKRGQNVTFRCDPISEHNRLYWYRQTLGQGPEFLTYFQNEAQLEKSRLLSDRFSAERPKGSFSTLEIQRTEQGDSAMYLCASSLDGTGVQAFFGQGTRLTVV.

The chain uses TRBV5-4 and TRBJ2-5; 7 positions match TRBD1. The ends lost 5 bases at V and 4 bases at J; junction bases unmatched: 11. Per germline, CDR1 SGHNT and CDR2 YYREEE (reference sequence). CDR3 size: 15 residues. The CDR3 region is CASRARDSGGETQYF. The DNA of the CDR3 is TGTGCCAGCAGGGCCCGGGACAGCGGCGGAGAGACCCAGTACTTC.

The rearrangement uses TRBV2 and TRBJ2-2; D might be TRBD2 (6 bases). CDR1 is SNHLY and CDR2 is FYNNEI in the germline V gene. The CDR3 has 14 residues. The germline V and J ends were trimmed by 6 bases and 7 bases, with 15 bases remaining between them. CDR3 sequence: CASSVRLESGELFF. The CDR3 DNA is TGTGCCAGCAGCGTTCGACTAGAAAGCGGGGAGCTGTTTTTT.

This rearrangement joins TRBV7-6 to TRBJ2-6; TRBD1 matches at 9 bases. Germline trimming cut 3 bases from V and 4 bases from J; bases unmatched to any gene: 13. This CDR3 is 19 amino acids long. CDR1 is SGHVS and CDR2 is FNYEAQ in the germline V gene. The CDR3 sequence: CASSLGPGQGLTGANVLTF. The CDR3 DNA sequence: TGTGCCAGCAGCTTGGGACCGGGACAGGGATTAACGGGGGCCAACGTCCTGACTTTC. The whole variable domain, filled in from reference TRBV7-6 and TRBJ2-6, reads GAGVSQSPRYKVTKRGQDVALRCDPISGHVSLYWYRQALGQGPEFLTYFNYEAQQDKSGLPNDRFSAERPEGSISTLTIQRTEQRDSAMYRCASSLGPGQGLTGANVLTFGAGSRLTVL.

This clone was seen only once. The chain is built from TRBV3-1 (or the pseudogene TRBV3-2) and TRBJ2-1; TRBD2 matches at 8 bases. Germline assignment: CDR1 LGHDT and CDR2 YNNKEL (reference sequence). With V trimmed by 3 bases and J by 4 bases, 5 bases remained unmatched. The CDR3 has 15 amino acids. CDR3 bases: TGTGCCAGCAGCCACTCGGGGGGGGTGTACAATGAGCAGTTCTTC. It is translated as CASSHSGGVYNEQFF.